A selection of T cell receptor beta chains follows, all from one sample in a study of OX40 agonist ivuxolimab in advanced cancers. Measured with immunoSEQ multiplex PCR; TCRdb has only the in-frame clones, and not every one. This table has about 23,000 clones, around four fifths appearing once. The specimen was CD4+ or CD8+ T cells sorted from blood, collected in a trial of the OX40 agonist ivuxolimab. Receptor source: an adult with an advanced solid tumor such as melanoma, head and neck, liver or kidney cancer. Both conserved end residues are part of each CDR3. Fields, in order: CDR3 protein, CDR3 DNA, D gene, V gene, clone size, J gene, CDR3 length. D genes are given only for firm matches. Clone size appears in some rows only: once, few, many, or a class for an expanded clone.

CASSSGQPYEQYF,TGTGCCAGCAGCTCAGGACAACCCTACGAGCAGTACTTC,-,TRBV13,once,TRBJ2-7,13
CASRGQDYYEQYF,TGTGCCAGCAGGGGACAGGACTACTACGAGCAGTACTTC,TRBD1,TRBV2,-,TRBJ2-7,13
CASSDGTGPYEQYF,TGTGCCAGCAGTGATGGGACAGGACCTTACGAGCAGTACTTC,TRBD1,TRBV2,-,TRBJ2-7,14
CASSYSWESTDTQYF,TGTGCCAGCAGTTACTCTTGGGAGAGCACAGATACGCAGTATTTT,-,TRBV6-5,-,TRBJ2-3,15
CASSWRTDPLEQYF,TGTGCCAGCAGCTGGAGGACAGACCCCTTAGAGCAGTACTTC,-,TRBV5-5,-,TRBJ2-7,14
CASSDLGEGAGETQYF,TGTGCCAGCAGTGATTTGGGAGAGGGAGCGGGAGAGACCCAGTACTTC,-,TRBV2,-,TRBJ2-5,16
CASSSQETTGVEKLFF,TGTGCCAGCAGCTCACAGGAGACGACAGGGGTGGAAAAACTGTTTTTT,TRBD1,TRBV6-6,-,TRBJ1-4,16
CASSLAPPSYEQYF,TGTGCCAGCAGCTTAGCTCCACCTTCCTACGAGCAGTACTTC,-,TRBV7-2,-,TRBJ2-7,14
CASSSDRANPTEAFF,TGTGCCAGTAGTTCAGACAGGGCGAACCCCACTGAAGCTTTCTTT,TRBD1,TRBV19,-,TRBJ1-1,15
CASSSWTGNSYEQYF,TGCGCCAGCAGCTCCTGGACTGGAAATTCATACGAGCAGTACTTC,-,TRBV5-1,-,TRBJ2-7,15
CASSPDRETQYF,TGTGCCAGCAGCCCCGATAGGGAGACCCAGTACTTC,-,TRBV4-2,-,TRBJ2-5,12
CASSRRDRAAGYTF,TGCGCCAGCAGCCGCCGGGACAGGGCGGCTGGCTACACCTTC,TRBD1,TRBV4-1,once,TRBJ1-2,14
CASSLRRGDIQYF,TGTGCCAGCAGCTTACGGAGAGGAGACATTCAGTACTTC,-,TRBV7-9,-,TRBJ2-4,13
CASSGGAGQETQYF,TGTGCCAGCAGCGGCGGGGCGGGCCAAGAGACCCAGTACTTC,-,TRBV11-2,few,TRBJ2-5,14
CSVRDRRSGTDTEAFF,TGCAGCGTCCGGGACCGTCGATCGGGCACGGACACTGAAGCTTTCTTT,-,TRBV29-1,-,TRBJ1-1,16
CASSPSRGGVTDTQYF,TGTGCCAGCAGTCCCTCCCGGGGGGGGGTCACAGATACGCAGTATTTT,TRBD2,TRBV27,-,TRBJ2-3,16
CASSLADTQYF,TGTGCCAGCAGTTTAGCAGATACGCAGTATTTT,-,TRBV27,once,TRBJ2-3,11
CASSPPGLAGEETQYF,TGTGCCAGCAGTCCGCCGGGACTAGCGGGGGAGGAGACCCAGTACTTC,TRBD2,TRBV7-8,-,TRBJ2-5,16
CASSISPGSTRTIYF,TGTGCCAGTAGTATATCCCCGGGAAGTACGCGGACCATATATTTT,-,TRBV19,-,TRBJ1-3,15
CASSWSGGADYGYTF,TGTGCCAGCAGTTGGTCAGGAGGGGCGGACTATGGCTACACCTTC,-,TRBV27,-,TRBJ1-2,15
CASDIPDRPTEAFF,TGTGCCAGCGACATACCGGACAGGCCAACTGAAGCTTTCTTT,TRBD1,TRBV2,-,TRBJ1-1,14
CASRPGPTSTDTQYF,TGTGCCAGCAGACCCGGGCCCACTAGCACAGATACGCAGTATTTT,-,TRBV27,once,TRBJ2-3,15
CASSPQPGELFF,TGTGCCAGTAGTCCCCAGCCCGGGGAGCTGTTTTTT,-,TRBV19,-,TRBJ2-2,12
CASSSSDRIHEQYF,TGTGCCAGCAGCTCTTCGGACAGGATCCACGAGCAGTACTTC,TRBD1,TRBV7-6,-,TRBJ2-7,14
CASSHDFSSGANVLTF,TGCGCCAGCAGCCATGATTTCTCCTCTGGGGCCAACGTCCTGACTTTC,-,TRBV4-3,-,TRBJ2-6,16
CASRISGTWNTEAFF,TGTGCCAGCAGAATCTCAGGGACATGGAACACTGAAGCTTTCTTT,-,TRBV6-5,once,TRBJ1-1,15
CASSIGVQPQHF,TGTGCCAGTAGTATAGGTGTGCAGCCCCAGCATTTT,-,TRBV19,-,TRBJ1-5,12
CASSQGLANTEAFF,TGTGCCAGCAGCCAGGGTCTCGCGAACACTGAAGCTTTCTTT,-,TRBV6-6,-,TRBJ1-1,14
CAISEGVGTNQPQHF,TGTGCCATCAGTGAAGGGGTAGGGACCAATCAGCCCCAGCATTTT,-,TRBV10-3,-,TRBJ1-5,15
CSSSGTYGYTF,TGCAGTTCTTCCGGGACCTATGGCTACACCTTC,-,TRBV29-1,-,TRBJ1-2,11
CATSSTGTEAFF,TGTGCCACCAGCAGCACAGGGACTGAAGCTTTCTTT,-,TRBV15,-,TRBJ1-1,12
CASSPPPTLISSYEQYF,TGTGCCAGCAGCCCACCTCCAACCTTAATAAGCTCCTACGAGCAGTACTTC,-,TRBV5-4,-,TRBJ2-7,17
CASSFGPNTEAFF,TGTGCCAGCAGCTTCGGGCCGAACACTGAAGCTTTCTTT,-,TRBV5-4,-,TRBJ1-1,13
CASSLDPYSGGETQYF,TGTGCCAGCAGCTTAGATCCCTATAGCGGGGGGGAGACCCAGTACTTC,TRBD2,TRBV11-2,-,TRBJ2-5,16
CASSDSRGDYNEQFF,TGTGCCAGCAGTGACTCGAGAGGGGACTACAATGAGCAGTTCTTC,-,TRBV6-4,-,TRBJ2-1,15
CASSLYGGSLNTEAFF,TGTGCCAGCAGCTTGTACGGCGGGTCGTTGAACACTGAAGCTTTCTTT,-,TRBV5-8,-,TRBJ1-1,16
CASRDMASMNTEAFF,TGTGCCAGCAGGGATATGGCGAGCATGAACACTGAAGCTTTCTTT,-,TRBV7-9,-,TRBJ1-1,15
CASSPPGQGTHNEQFF,TGTGCCAGCAGCCCTCCGGGACAGGGGACCCACAATGAGCAGTTCTTC,TRBD1,TRBV7-9,-,TRBJ2-1,16
CASSSSGSSTNEKLFF,TGCGCCAGCAGTTCTTCAGGTTCTTCAACTAATGAAAAACTGTTTTTT,-,TRBV5-1,-,TRBJ1-4,16
CASSYSPGKDGYTF,TGTGCCAGCAGTTACTCGCCAGGGAAGGATGGCTACACCTTC,-,TRBV6-6,-,TRBJ1-2,14
CASSRGRTNTEAFF,TGTGCCAGCAGTAGGGGACGGACGAACACTGAAGCTTTCTTT,-,TRBV6-5,-,TRBJ1-1,14
CASSQRDTIYF,TGTGCCAGCAGCCAACGGGACACCATATATTTT,-,TRBV7-9,-,TRBJ1-3,11
CASSPRGQGGSDTQYF,TGTGCCAGCAGTCCCCGGGGACAGGGGGGATCAGATACGCAGTATTTT,TRBD1,TRBV2,-,TRBJ2-3,16
CASSLQGRTEAFF,TGTGCCAGCAGCTTACAGGGGCGCACTGAAGCTTTCTTT,TRBD1,TRBV5-5,-,TRBJ1-1,13
CATNLGGGGYNEQFF,TGTGCCACTAACCTCGGCGGGGGGGGCTACAATGAGCAGTTCTTC,TRBD2,TRBV27,-,TRBJ2-1,15
CASSLTGHQPQHF,TGCGCCAGCAGCTTGACAGGGCACCAGCCCCAGCATTTT,-,TRBV5-1,once,TRBJ1-5,13
CASSPGESPLHF,TGTGCCAGCAGTCCAGGGGAGTCACCCCTCCACTTT,-,TRBV6-6,-,TRBJ1-6,12
CASRPGSSNTIYF,TGTGCCAGCAGGCCAGGGAGTTCAAACACCATATATTTT,-,TRBV7-9,once,TRBJ1-3,13
CASSATLAVNENEQFF,TGTGCCAGCAGTGCTACCCTAGCGGTCAATGAAAATGAGCAGTTCTTC,TRBD2,TRBV2,-,TRBJ2-1,16
CASSGTYGTGDLNTEAFF,TGTGCCAGCAGTGGGACGTATGGGACAGGGGATTTGAACACTGAAGCTTTCTTT,TRBD1,TRBV2,-,TRBJ1-1,18
CASSLRGNTGELFF,TGTGCCAGCAGCTTGAGGGGTAACACCGGGGAGCTGTTTTTT,-,TRBV7-8,-,TRBJ2-2,14
CASSVGAGVDGYTF,TGTGCCAGCAGCGTCGGGGCAGGGGTTGATGGCTACACCTTC,-,TRBV2,-,TRBJ1-2,14
CASSHLTAAYYGYTF,TGTGCCAGCAGCCATTTGACTGCTGCCTACTATGGCTACACCTTC,-,TRBV6-5,-,TRBJ1-2,15
CASSTGTGKGYTF,TGTGCCAGCAGTACAGGGACAGGGAAAGGCTACACCTTC,TRBD1,TRBV2,-,TRBJ1-2,13
CASSRLGNQPQHF,TGTGCCAGCAGTCGACTGGGCAATCAGCCCCAGCATTTT,-,TRBV5-6,-,TRBJ1-5,13
CASSLGGEAFF,TGTGCCAGCAGCTTAGGGGGTGAAGCTTTCTTT,-,TRBV7-9,once,TRBJ1-1,11
CASSLPLGTF,TGTGCCAGCAGCTTACCCCTTGGGACTTTC,-,TRBV7-9,-,TRBJ2-6,10
CASSASQGSEKLFF,TGTGCCAGCAGTGCGAGCCAGGGGAGTGAAAAACTGTTTTTT,-,TRBV13,-,TRBJ1-4,14
CASSESEGVTYNSPLHF,TGTGCCAGCAGTGAGTCTGAGGGGGTGACCTATAATTCACCCCTCCACTTT,-,TRBV7-6,few,TRBJ1-6,17